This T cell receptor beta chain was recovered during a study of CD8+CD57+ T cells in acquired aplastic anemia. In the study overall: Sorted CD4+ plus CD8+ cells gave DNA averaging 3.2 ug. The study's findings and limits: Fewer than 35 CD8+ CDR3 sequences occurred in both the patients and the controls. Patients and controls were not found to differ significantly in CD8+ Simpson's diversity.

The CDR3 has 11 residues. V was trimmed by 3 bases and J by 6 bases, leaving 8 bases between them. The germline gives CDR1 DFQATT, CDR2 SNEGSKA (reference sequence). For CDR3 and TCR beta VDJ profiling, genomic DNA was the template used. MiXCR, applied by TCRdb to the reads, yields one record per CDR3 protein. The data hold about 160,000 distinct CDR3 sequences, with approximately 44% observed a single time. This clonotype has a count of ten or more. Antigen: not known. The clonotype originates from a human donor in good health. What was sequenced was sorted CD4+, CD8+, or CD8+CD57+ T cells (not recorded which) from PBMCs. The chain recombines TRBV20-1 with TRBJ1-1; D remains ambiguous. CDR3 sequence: CSASSQSEAFF. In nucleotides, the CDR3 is TGCAGTGCTAGTAGTCAGTCTGAAGCTTTCTTT.